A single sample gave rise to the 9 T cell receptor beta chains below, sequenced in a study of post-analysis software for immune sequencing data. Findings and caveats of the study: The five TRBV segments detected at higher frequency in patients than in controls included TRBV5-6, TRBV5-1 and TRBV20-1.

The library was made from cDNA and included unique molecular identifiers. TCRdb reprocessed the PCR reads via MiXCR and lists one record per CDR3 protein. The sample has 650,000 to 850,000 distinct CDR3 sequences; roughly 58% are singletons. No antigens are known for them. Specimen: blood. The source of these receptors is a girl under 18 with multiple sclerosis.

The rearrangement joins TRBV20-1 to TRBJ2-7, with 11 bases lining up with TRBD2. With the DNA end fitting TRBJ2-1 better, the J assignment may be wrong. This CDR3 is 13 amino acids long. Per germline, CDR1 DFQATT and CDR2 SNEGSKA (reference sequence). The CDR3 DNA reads TGCAGTGCCCTACTAGCGGGAGCAAATGAGCAGTTCTTC. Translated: CSALLAGANEQFF.

As DNA, the CDR3 is TGCAGTGCTAGAGATTGGGACATCCATGGCTACACCTTC. Protein: CSARDWDIHGYTF. The chain couples TRBV20-1 to TRBJ1-2; possible D gene TRBD1, 6 bases. V gave up 0 bases and J gave up 6 bases, with 11 bases separating them. The CDR3 contains 13 residues. Germline loops: CDR1 DFQATT, CDR2 SNEGSKA (reference sequence).

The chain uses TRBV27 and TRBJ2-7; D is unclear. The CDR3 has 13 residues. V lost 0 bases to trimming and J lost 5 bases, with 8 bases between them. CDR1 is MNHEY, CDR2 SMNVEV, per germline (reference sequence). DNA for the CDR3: TGTGCCAGCAGTTTATCCCTTAGAAACGAGCAGTACTTC. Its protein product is CASSLSLRNEQYF.

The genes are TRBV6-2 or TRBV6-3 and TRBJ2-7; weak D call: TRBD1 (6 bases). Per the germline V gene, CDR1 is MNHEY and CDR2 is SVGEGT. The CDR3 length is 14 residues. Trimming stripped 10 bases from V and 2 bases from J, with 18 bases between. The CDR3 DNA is TGTGCCACCACGCTCAGGGGACGCGCCTACGAGCAGTACTTC. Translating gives CATTLRGRAYEQYF.

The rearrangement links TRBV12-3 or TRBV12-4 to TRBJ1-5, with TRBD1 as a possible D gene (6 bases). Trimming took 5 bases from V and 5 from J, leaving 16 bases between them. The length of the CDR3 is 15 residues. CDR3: CASSRHGTQDQPQHF. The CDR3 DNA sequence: TGTGCCAGCAGTCGCCACGGGACACAGGATCAGCCCCAGCATTTT.

The CDR3 region is CASSDGLAGIQETQYF. DNA of the CDR3: TGTGCCAGCAGTGATGGACTAGCGGGTATACAAGAGACCCAGTACTTC. V is TRBV2 and J is TRBJ2-5, with 11 bases fitting TRBD2. The CDR3 contains 16 residues. V lost 3 bases and J lost 2; bases outside the gene matches: 5. Germline V gives CDR1 SNHLY, CDR2 FYNNEI.

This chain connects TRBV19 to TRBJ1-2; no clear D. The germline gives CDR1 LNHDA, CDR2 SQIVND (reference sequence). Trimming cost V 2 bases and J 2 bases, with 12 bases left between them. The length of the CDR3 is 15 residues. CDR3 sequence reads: CASSIPTEPNYGYTF. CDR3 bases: TGTGCCAGTAGTATACCCACAGAACCCAACTATGGCTACACCTTC.

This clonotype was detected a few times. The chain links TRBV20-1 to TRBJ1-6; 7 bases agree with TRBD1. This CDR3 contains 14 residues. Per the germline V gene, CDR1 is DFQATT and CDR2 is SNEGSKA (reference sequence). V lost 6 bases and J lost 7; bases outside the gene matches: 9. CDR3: CSAPTGIQNSPLHF. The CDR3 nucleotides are TGCAGTGCGCCGACAGGGATTCAAAATTCACCCCTCCACTTT.

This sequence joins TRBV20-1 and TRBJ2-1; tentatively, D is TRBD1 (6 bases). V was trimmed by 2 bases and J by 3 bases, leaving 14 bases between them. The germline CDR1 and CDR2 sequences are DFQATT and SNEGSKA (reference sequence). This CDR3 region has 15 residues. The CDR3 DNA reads TGCAGTGCTAGATCCGGAACAGGGAGCTACAATGAGCAGTTCTTC. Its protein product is CSARSGTGSYNEQFF.